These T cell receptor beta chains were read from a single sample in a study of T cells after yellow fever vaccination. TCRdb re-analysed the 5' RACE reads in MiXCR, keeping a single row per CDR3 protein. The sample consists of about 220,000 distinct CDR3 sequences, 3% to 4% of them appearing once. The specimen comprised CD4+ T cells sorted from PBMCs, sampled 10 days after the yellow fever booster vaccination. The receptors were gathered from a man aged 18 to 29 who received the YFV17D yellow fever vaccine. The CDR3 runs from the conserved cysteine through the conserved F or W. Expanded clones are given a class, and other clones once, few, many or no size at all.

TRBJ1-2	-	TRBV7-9	CASSLTGEAYGYTF
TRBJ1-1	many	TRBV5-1	CATASMSRNTEAFF
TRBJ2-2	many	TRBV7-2	CASSPWAGELFF
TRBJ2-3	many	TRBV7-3	CASSLTLGETDTQYF
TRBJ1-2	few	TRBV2	CASSESANYGYTF
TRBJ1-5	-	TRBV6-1	CASAGVGGAGNQPQHF
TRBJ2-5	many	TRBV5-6	CASSLSGDQETQYF
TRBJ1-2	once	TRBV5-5	CASSQRLYGYTF
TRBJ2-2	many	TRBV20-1	CSARGMNTGELFF
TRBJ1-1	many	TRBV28	CASRSGVANTEAFF
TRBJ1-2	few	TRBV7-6	CASSLRGTYGYTF
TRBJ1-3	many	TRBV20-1	CSVGGNTGNTIYF
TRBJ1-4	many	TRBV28	CASSLPQGGSEKLFF
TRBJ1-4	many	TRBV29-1	CSVEDEGRAGEKLFF
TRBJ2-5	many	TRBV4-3	CASSQDNILGETQYF
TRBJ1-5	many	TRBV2	CASSGETDYSNQPQHF
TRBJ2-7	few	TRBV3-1	CASSQDGTPISYEQYF
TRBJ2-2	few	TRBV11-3	CASSFGTTNTGELFF
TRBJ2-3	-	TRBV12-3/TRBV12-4	CASSFLGPPSTDTQYF
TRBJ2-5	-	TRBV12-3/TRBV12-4	CASSFNQGRETQYF
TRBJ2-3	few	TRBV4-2	CASSQERLDPADTQYF
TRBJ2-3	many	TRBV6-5	CASSYSGQTTDTQYF
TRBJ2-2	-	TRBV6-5	CASSVQEVRTGELFF
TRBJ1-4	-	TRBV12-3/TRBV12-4	CASSLSSNLPNEKLFF
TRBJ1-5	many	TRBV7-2	CASSADRGVQPQHF
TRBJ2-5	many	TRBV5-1	CASSIQGMETQYF
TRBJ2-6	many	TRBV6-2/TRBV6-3	CASSTRSSGANVLTF
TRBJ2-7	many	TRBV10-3	CAISEVRAYEQYF
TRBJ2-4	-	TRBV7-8	CASSPTRQVLAKNIQYF